This T cell receptor (beta chain) comes out of a study of T-cell memory formation after mild COVID-19. This clonotype was observed a handful of times. TCRdb passed the 5' RACE reads through MiXCR, listing each CDR3 protein once. This sample has roughly 510,000 distinct CDR3 sequences, with 15% to 20% found just once. Germline CDR1 is SGHTA and CDR2 is FQGNSA. V was cut by 0 bases and J by 1 base, with 12 bases left in between. The CDR3 sequence is 16 residues long. The rearrangement uses TRBV7-2 and TRBJ2-5; D is perhaps TRBD1 (7 bases). Material: PBMCs or a T cell subset sorted from them (not recorded which). The clonotype originates from an adult woman who had mild COVID-19 (a few samples of this study predate the infection). Cell type and time point are not known. CDR3 coding DNA: TGTGCCAGCAGCTTAGCGCTGCAGGGGGGCCAAGAGACCCAGTACTTC. It translates to CASSLALQGGQETQYF. The whole variable domain, remainder taken from reference TRBV7-2 and TRBJ2-5, is GAGVSQSPSNKVTEKGKDVELRCDPISGHTALYWYRQSLGQGLEFLIYFQGNSAPDKSGLPSDRFSAERTGGSVSTLTIQRTQQEDSAVYLCASSLALQGGQETQYFGPGTRLLVL.